This entry features one T cell receptor beta chain sequence. This clonotype appeared a single time. Its antigen target is currently unknown. As the CDR3 is not closed by the conserved phenylalanine or tryptophan, this likely results from a read error. TCR beta CDR3 regions were amplified from RNA transcripts for repertoire sequencing. The first round was an RT-PCR using HTBI primers with the Qiagen OneStep RT-PCR kit, and this first round was followed by a second-round multiplex PCR, then size selection and purification. The libraries underwent paired-end sequencing with 100 bp reads on an Illumina HiSeq2000. Per the source publication's procedure: SOAPnuke was used for read processing, and reads with adapters, uncalled bases, a mean Phred below 15, or no exact constant-primer or identifier match were discarded. High-quality paired reads were merged with COPE v1.2.5. Each unique nucleotide sequence was defined as a clonotype, and clonotypes were aligned to IMGT TRB V, D and J references with MiTCR v1.1. The analysis was limited to V-J combinations with a frequency above 0.0001, which together covered around 99% of the repertoires. For each V-J combination, a TCR clonal expansion and chaos score was defined as F50 clonal expansion divided by the chaos observed in the TCRdist matrix. Welch's t-statistics and random forest were used to narrow the features down to over ten V-J combinations, which were then fed into a naive Bayes classifier. The Morisita-Horn index was used to measure how similar the thyroid and blood repertoires were. Through fastp at Q25 and MiXCR, TCRdb rebuilt clones from the public reads, retaining in-frame beta chains. Each CDR3 protein appears once, grouped with its most common genes and DNA. The authors' filters were not applied to this entry. Counted in this sample were about 700,000 distinct CDR3 sequences; around 40% of them appeared once. The ten largest clones take up 40% to 55% of the sample.

The ophthalmopathy patients had moderately to severely active disease, with a Clinical Activity Score of 3 or higher, a NOSPECS grade of 4 or higher, and a disease duration of less than 3 months. Patients with other autoimmune diseases, uncontrolled infections, pregnancy or lactation were excluded. Clinical symptoms, serum thyroxine, TRAb, thyroid ultrasound and orbital computed tomography formed the basis of the diagnosis. Ficoll-Paque density gradient centrifugation was used to isolate PBMCs from 9.5 to 10 ml of fresh peripheral blood. Total RNA was extracted with Trizol reagent and quality-checked on an Agilent 2100 Bioanalyzer. The data stem from a study of Graves' ophthalmopathy and Graves' hyperthyroidism listed by TCRdb under 2018. For context, the study as a whole: Peripheral blood was collected before any treatment was given, at the time of initial diagnosis. The study used signatures of the TCR beta repertoire to tell Graves' ophthalmopathy apart from Graves' hyperthyroidism and to predict which patients would progress to ophthalmopathy. A discovery set of 90 to 100 patients (43 ophthalmopathy, approximately 58 stable hyperthyroidism) was enrolled to explore V-J signatures distinguishing ophthalmopathy from hyperthyroidism. For independent validation, a separate cohort was made up of some 18 hyperthyroidism patients plus 17 patients who later progressed from hyperthyroidism to ophthalmopathy. In total, 135 blood samples were TCR-sequenced: 43 ophthalmopathy, around 75 hyperthyroidism and some 17 hyperthyroidism-to-ophthalmopathy patients. In 6 or 7 hyperthyroidism patients, T-cell repertoires of thyroid tissue and blood were compared. Following sample collection, hyperthyroidism patients were given methimazole at a starting dose of 30 mg daily, and ophthalmopathy patients were given high-dose intravenous methylprednisolone.

Overall results and qualifications from the work: In validation, the model predicted ophthalmopathy progression with 70.59% sensitivity and around 72% specificity; more than ten predicted patients were CT-confirmed with GO in a median of approximately six months. Among expanded thyroid clonotypes with frequency above 0.001, most also showed up in blood, which suggests that blood repertoires may reflect the thyroid immune response. In cross-validation, the 13-signature model distinguished ophthalmopathy from stable hyperthyroidism with around 90% sensitivity and 81.08% specificity, while in the test set the corresponding values were about 79% and 69%. No statistical method was used to predetermine the sample size, and group allocation was not hidden from the investigators.

CDR1 and CDR2, looked up from the germline V gene, are SNHLY and FYNNEI. With termini counted, the CDR3 has 13 amino acids. The kept DNA is CDR3 alone, 39 bases in frame from the first base. Trimming at the junction amounts to 5 bases on V and 2 bases on J, and the germline ends lie 9 bases apart. This receptor chain uses TRBV2 and TRBJ1-2; TRBD1 might be the D gene, on 5 matching bases. This TCR came from an adult man with Graves' ophthalmopathy. Sequencing input: peripheral blood. The CDR3 in this case is CASSSRDNYGYTL. DNA sequence: TGTGCCAGCAGTTCTCGGGACAACTATGGCTACACCCTC.